Sequencing of this T cell receptor (beta chain) was carried out in a study of shared clonotypes between healthy human individuals. Study results and caveats: The authors expected sequencing depth to affect clonotype sharing among donors. Collection of samples was limited to blood; tissue repertoires likely differ.

As to this clone: Its cognate antigen is unknown.

Study donors comprised healthy, HIV-negative adults devoid of recent acute infection or vaccination. Germline V gene sequence: CDR1 LNHDA, CDR2 SQIVND (reference sequence). The trim removed 6 bases at V and 5 bases at J, leaving 4 bases unmatched. The CDR3 is made up of 13 amino acids. Deep-level running was used for the assay. The assay was immunoSEQ multiplex PCR, and TCRdb's table has in-frame clones only and misses some. Of about 1.5 million clones detected, around 98% appear once; the ten largest clones hold roughly 0.42%. V usage is TRBV19 and J usage is TRBJ1-5; 7 nucleotides agree with TRBD1. This TCR was sampled from a man aged 25-45 years in good health. Sequencing input: naive CD4+ T cells sorted from blood. Subset denoted: CD45RA+ positively selected. The CDR3 DNA follows: TGTGCCAGTAGGAGGACAGGACATCAGCCCCAGCATTTT. Its translation is CASRRTGHQPQHF.